Below are 30 T cell receptor beta chains sequenced from a single sample in a study of blood T cell repertoires in COVID-19. Produced via immunoSEQ multiplex PCR; TCRdb's table is partial and in-frame only. Of more than 300,000 clones in the sample, about nine tenths were seen once. Sequencing was carried out using PBMCs or T cells enriched from blood (not recorded which). The receptors stem from a woman aged 18 to 35 who had recovered from COVID-19.

The rearrangement joins TRBV2 to TRBJ1-5; D ambiguous. This CDR3 has 14 residues. V shed 5 bases and J shed 9 bases, with 17 bases lying between them. Germline V gene data show CDR1 as SNHLY and CDR2 as FYNNEI. CDR3: CASSLPRGRRPQHF. CDR3 DNA: TGTGCCAGCAGTCTTCCCCGGGGTCGTAGGCCCCAGCATTTT.

The chain carries TRBV28 and TRBJ1-1; possible D gene TRBD1, 6 bases. CDR3 length: 14 amino acids. Germline V gives CDR1 MDHEN, CDR2 SYDVKM. The V end lost 2 bases, the J end lost 4 bases, and 11 bases lay between the germline ends. CDR3 amino acids: CASSLGGRGTEAFF. As DNA, the CDR3 is TGTGCCAGCAGTTTAGGGGGCAGGGGCACTGAAGCTTTCTTT. Combining the CDR3 with reference TRBV28 and TRBJ1-1 gives the whole variable domain DVKVTQSSRYLVKRTGEKVFLECVQDMDHENMFWYRQDPGLGLRLIYFSYDVKMKEKGDIPEGYSVSREKKERFSLILESASTNQTSMYLCASSLGGRGTEAFFGQGTRLTVV.

This chain links TRBV19 with TRBJ1-2, with D unresolved. The V and J ends lost 1 base and 2 bases respectively, with 11 bases between them. The CDR3 contains 15 residues. Germline-derived CDR1 and CDR2 are LNHDA and SQIVND (reference sequence). The CDR3 region has the DNA TGTGCCAGTAGTATAGCGACCGGGATGAACTATGGCTACACCTTC. It is translated as CASSIATGMNYGYTF.

This chain uses TRBV30 with TRBJ1-1; a weak D match, TRBD1 (6 bases). CDR3 length: 13 amino acids. Per the germline V gene, CDR1 is GTSNPN and CDR2 is SVGIG (reference sequence). With 3 bases removed from V and 1 base from J, the gap between germline ends came to 9 bases. In nucleotides, the CDR3 is TGTGCCTGGAGAACAGGGCCGAACACTGAAGCTTTCTTT. This gives the protein CAWRTGPNTEAFF.

CDR3 DNA sequence: TGCGCCAGCACCTCCCCCAGCGACGAGCAGTACTTC. Its protein product is CASTSPSDEQYF. The genes are TRBV4-1 and TRBJ2-7, with D uncertain. The CDR3 runs 12 residues. Germline V gene lookup returns CDR1 MGHRA and CDR2 YSYEKL. V shed 7 bases and J shed 5 bases, with 12 bases lying between them.

V and J are TRBV12-3 or TRBV12-4 and TRBJ1-1; 7 positions agree with TRBD1. V shed 6 bases and J 4 bases; nucleotides not matched to a gene: 5. CDR3 length equals 13 residues. The CDR3 is CASSSQGVTEAFF. CDR3 in DNA: TGTGCCAGCAGCTCCCAGGGGGTCACTGAAGCTTTCTTT.

The J gene is TRBJ1-2, the V gene TRBV11-2; D is perhaps TRBD1 (5 bases). The CDR3 loop spans 14 amino acids. Trimming took off 4 bases at V and 6 bases at J, with 15 bases between the two ends. Germline-derived CDR1 and CDR2 are SGHAT and FQNNGV. The CDR3 region is CASSSLQEFDGYTF. DNA of the CDR3: TGTGCCAGCAGCTCCTTACAGGAGTTCGATGGCTACACCTTC.

The chain carries TRBV6-5 and TRBJ2-7, with 10 bases fitting TRBD1. The V and J ends lost 2 bases and 6 bases, in that order; junction bases with no gene match: 4. Germline assignment: CDR1 MNHEY and CDR2 SVGAGI. There are 14 residues in the CDR3. This chain's CDR3 is CASSYSRDRGEQYF. DNA for the CDR3: TGTGCCAGCAGTTACAGCCGGGACAGGGGCGAGCAGTACTTC.

V and J are TRBV15 and TRBJ2-1; D not resolved. This CDR3 region has 17 residues. V lost 0 bases and J 0 bases, leaving 12 bases between the germline ends. Looked up from germline, CDR1 is LNHNV and CDR2 is YYDKDF (reference sequence). The CDR3: CATSREASTSSYNEQFF. CDR3 DNA sequence: TGTGCCACCAGCAGAGAAGCCTCTACGAGCTCCTACAATGAGCAGTTCTTC.

The chain couples TRBV7-2 to TRBJ1-6, with 7 bases lining up with TRBD1. This CDR3 spans 16 amino acids. Germline CDR1 reads SGHTA; CDR2 reads FQGNSA. The ends lost 1 base at V and 10 bases at J; junction bases unmatched: 10. The CDR3 DNA is TGTGCCAGCAGCTTAGAGTGGAGACAGGGAGGATCACCCCTCCACTTT. This encodes CASSLEWRQGGSPLHF.

The chain combines TRBV19 with TRBJ2-2, with D hard to call. Germline V gene sequence: CDR1 LNHDA, CDR2 SQIVND (reference sequence). Trimming removed 4 bases from V and 1 base from J, with 7 bases in between. This CDR3 contains 14 residues. In nucleotides, the CDR3 is TGTGCCAGTAGTAAGAACATGAACACCGGGGAGCTGTTTTTT. Translating it yields CASSKNMNTGELFF. The entire variable domain, with the rest obtained from reference TRBV19 and TRBJ2-2, is as follows: DGGITQSPKYLFRKEGQNVTLSCEQNLNHDAMYWYRQDPGQGLRLIYYSQIVNDFQKGDIAEGYSVSREKKESFPLTVTSAQKNPTAFYLCASSKNMNTGELFFGEGSRLTVL.

The chain links TRBV4-1 to TRBJ1-5, with a possible D match to TRBD1 (6 bases). Trimming took off 2 bases at V and 1 base at J, with 12 bases between the two ends. Germline assignment: CDR1 MGHRA and CDR2 YSYEKL. CDR3 length: 16 residues. The CDR3 DNA sequence: TGCGCCAGCAGCCAAAAGACAGGTGAGAGCAATCAGCCCCAGCATTTT. Translation gives CASSQKTGESNQPQHF.

V usage is TRBV4-1 and J usage is TRBJ2-3; 8 nucleotides line up with TRBD2. V dropped 8 bases and J dropped 6; count of bases not matched to a gene: 4. Germline CDR1 is MGHRA and CDR2 is YSYEKL. The CDR3 contains 12 residues. The CDR3 is CASSRLADTQYF. CDR3 nucleotide sequence: TGCGCCAGCTCCCGACTAGCGGATACGCAGTATTTT.

This chain joins TRBV7-6 and TRBJ2-1, with 12 positions matching TRBD2. The CDR3 consists of 15 residues. Germline CDR1 SGHVS, CDR2 FNYEAQ. V dropped 2 bases and J dropped 7; count of bases not matched to a gene: 3. CDR3 loop: CASSLMTSGGNEQFF. The CDR3 DNA reads TGTGCCAGCAGCTTAATGACTAGCGGGGGTAATGAGCAGTTCTTC.

This clone has just one count. As DNA, the CDR3 is TGTGCCAGCAGCTTGGTGAAGGACTCGGGCACAGATACGCAGTATTTT. Translated: CASSLVKDSGTDTQYF. This rearrangement joins TRBV5-4 to TRBJ2-3; the D gene is possibly TRBD2 (5 bases). CDR1 and CDR2 from the germline V gene are SGHNT and YYREEE (reference sequence). Trimming took off 0 bases at V and 1 base at J, with 12 bases between the two ends. The length of the CDR3 is 16 residues.

CDR3 residues: CASRTGNAEAFF. The CDR3 bases are TGTGCCAGTAGGACAGGAAACGCTGAAGCTTTCTTT. The J gene is TRBJ1-1, the V gene TRBV19, with a possible D match to TRBD1 (6 bases). Germline CDR1 is LNHDA and CDR2 is SQIVND (reference sequence). CDR3 length: 12 amino acids. V was clipped by 6 bases and J by 6 bases, with 11 bases between them.

The genes are TRBV28 and TRBJ2-2; D possibly corresponds to TRBD1 (6 bases). Trimming took off 6 bases at V and 6 bases at J, with 20 bases between the two ends. The CDR3 consists of 16 residues. Germline V CDR1 and CDR2: MDHEN, SYDVKM. CDR3 amino acids: CASSRGLGAGAGELFF. The CDR3 DNA sequence: TGTGCCAGCAGCCGCGGGTTGGGGGCCGGCGCCGGGGAGCTGTTTTTT.

This chain joins TRBV27 and TRBJ2-1, with TRBD2 matching 9 bases. Germline V gene data show CDR1 as MNHEY and CDR2 as SMNVEV (reference sequence). V dropped 4 bases and J dropped 5; count of bases not matched to a gene: 6. The length of the CDR3 is 15 residues. The CDR3 region has the DNA TGTGCCAGCAGTTACGGACTAGCGATTAACAATGAGCAGTTCTTC. Its protein is CASSYGLAINNEQFF.

CDR3 sequence (DNA): TGTGCCAGCAGCTTGGTACAGGGGGGGTATGGCTACACCTTC. The encoded protein is CASSLVQGGYGYTF. The chain has TRBV5-4 and TRBJ1-2; 8 bases line up with TRBD1. V was pared by 0 bases and J by 5 bases, with 3 bases of the junction left unmatched. The CDR3 runs 14 residues. CDR1 and CDR2 from the germline V gene are SGHNT and YYREEE (reference sequence).

The chain has TRBV30 and TRBJ2-6; 9 bases are a match to TRBD1. Germline CDR1 reads GTSNPN; CDR2 reads SVGIG (reference sequence). Germline trimming cut 0 bases from V and 2 bases from J; bases unmatched to any gene: 5. The CDR3 runs 17 residues. CDR3 nucleotides: TGTGCCTGGAGTGTCGGGACAGGGTGGGCTGGGGCCAACGTCCTGACTTTC. It specifies CAWSVGTGWAGANVLTF.

This clone occurred a few times. V and J are TRBV19 and TRBJ2-1; TRBD2 might be the D (6 bases). The CDR3 runs 14 residues. In germline, CDR1 is LNHDA, CDR2 SQIVND (reference sequence). V was cut by 5 bases and J by 5 bases, with 13 bases left in between. CDR3 protein: CASSDGGGHNEQFF. The CDR3, as DNA: TGTGCCAGTAGTGATGGGGGAGGCCACAATGAGCAGTTCTTC.

The chain joins TRBV6-1 to TRBJ1-1, with unresolved D. The V end lost 1 base, the J end lost 4 bases, and 10 bases lay between the germline ends. This CDR3 has 14 amino acids. Germline CDR1 and CDR2: MNHNS and SASEGT. CDR3 in DNA: TGTGCCAGCAGTGAAGTGTTGGGGAGCACTGAAGCTTTCTTT. It translates to CASSEVLGSTEAFF.

This sequence joins TRBV6-5 and TRBJ2-7; 7 positions match TRBD1. The CDR3 totals 15 residues. The trim removed 10 bases at V and 0 bases at J, leaving 12 bases unmatched. The germline V gene has CDR1 MNHEY and CDR2 SVGAGI. The CDR3 is CATIPTGDSSYEQYF. CDR3 in DNA: TGTGCCACCATTCCTACAGGGGATTCCTCCTACGAGCAGTACTTC.

This chain links TRBV11-2 with TRBJ2-4; D not resolved. The CDR3 sequence is 11 residues long. In germline, CDR1 is SGHAT, CDR2 FQNNGV. With 7 bases removed from V and 6 bases from J, the gap between germline ends came to 7 bases. The CDR3 region has the DNA TGTGCCAGCACCGGCGGAAACATTCAGTACTTC. This sequence encodes CASTGGNIQYF.

The chain links TRBV9 to TRBJ2-5, with TRBD2 matching over 12 bases. The germline CDR1 and CDR2 sequences are SGDLS and YYNGEE. J was trimmed by 3 bases and V by 0 bases; bases with no gene match: 0. CDR3 length: 15 amino acids. CDR3 nucleotide sequence: TGTGCCAGCAGCGTAGGACTAGCGGGAGAAGAGACCCAGTACTTC. It specifies CASSVGLAGEETQYF. Filled out from reference TRBV9 and TRBJ2-5, the complete variable domain reads DSGVTQTPKHLITATGQRVTLRCSPRSGDLSVYWYQQSLDQGLQFLIQYYNGEERAKGNILERFSAQQFPDLHSELNLSSLELGDSALYFCASSVGLAGEETQYFGPGTRLLVL.

This chain's CDR3 is CASSLGDRVSGSEQFF. CDR3 bases: TGCGCCAGCAGCTTGGGGGACAGGGTCTCGGGCAGTGAGCAGTTCTTC. The chain recombines TRBV5-1 with TRBJ2-1, with 9 positions matching TRBD1. The trim removed 0 bases at V and 9 bases at J, leaving 10 bases unmatched. The CDR3 runs to 16 residues. The V gene's germline CDR1 is SGHRS and CDR2 YFSETQ.

This rearrangement joins TRBV5-1 to TRBJ2-3, with 11 bases matching TRBD2. The junction had 9 bases not matched to a gene; V was cut back by 0 bases and J by 6 bases. Looked up from germline, CDR1 is SGHRS and CDR2 is YFSETQ. The CDR3 covers 17 residues. CDR3 in amino acids: CASSLVGLAAVADTQYF. The CDR3 bases are TGCGCCAGCAGCTTGGTGGGACTAGCGGCGGTGGCGGATACGCAGTATTTT.

This rearrangement joins TRBV9 to TRBJ1-2, with a tentative D call TRBD1 (6 bases). Between the trimmed V and J ends, which lost 4 bases and 4 bases, there was a span of 14 bases. Germline V gives CDR1 SGDLS, CDR2 YYNGEE. The CDR3 extends over 14 amino acids. CDR3 sequence (DNA): TGTGCCAGCAGCCCCCTCACAGGGCCCTATGGCTACACCTTC. It encodes CASSPLTGPYGYTF.

The chain has TRBV27 and TRBJ1-6, with 8 bases identical to TRBD1. Trimming cost V 6 bases and J 8 bases; bases outside gene matches: 6. Per germline, CDR1 MNHEY and CDR2 SMNVEV (reference sequence). The CDR3 contains 14 residues. CDR3 sequence: CASRIDRGDSPLHF. The CDR3 region has the DNA TGTGCCAGCAGAATCGACAGGGGCGATTCACCCCTCCACTTT.

The chain is built from TRBV5-5 and TRBJ1-4, with 9 bases that match TRBD1. In germline, CDR1 is SGHKS, CDR2 YYEKEE (reference sequence). With V trimmed by 3 bases and J by 8 bases, 5 bases remained unmatched. The CDR3 consists of 14 residues. CDR3 bases: TGTGCCAGCAGCTGGACAGGGGACGGGGAAAAACTGTTTTTT. It specifies CASSWTGDGEKLFF. Filled out from reference TRBV5-5 and TRBJ1-4, the complete variable domain reads DAGVTQSPTHLIKTRGQQVTLRCSPISGHKSVSWYQQVLGQGPQFIFQYYEKEERGRGNFPDRFSARQFPNYSSELNVNALLLGDSALYLCASSWTGDGEKLFFGSGTQLSVL.